This T cell receptor beta chain is drawn from a study of blood T cell repertoires in COVID-19. Across the whole study: COVID-19 samples collected from the United States, Italy and Spain covered acute and convalescent phases. T cells, B-cell-depleted T cells, or PBMCs supplied cDNA or gDNA.

The CDR3 spans 13 residues. Germline V lookup: CDR1 SGHRS, CDR2 YFSETQ. The V end was cut by 5 bases, the J end by 6 bases, with 12 bases between. This clone appeared a few times. Per the authors' pipeline: The authors estimated nucleated cell counts from reference gene primer amplification. TCRdb keeps only in-frame clones here, not all; method: immunoSEQ multiplex PCR. Clone size and the V and J calls come from that table; the DNA yielded D and trimming. The table shows 250,000 to 300,000 clones, with 70% to 90% occurring only once. The rearrangement joins TRBV5-1 to TRBJ2-4; D perhaps matches TRBD1 (6 bases). Input material: peripheral blood. The receptor was isolated from a woman aged 70-85 years with acute or convalescent COVID-19. Written as DNA, the CDR3 is TGCGCCAGCAGACCGGACAGTCTAAACATTCAGTACTTC. Translated, it gives CASRPDSLNIQYF.